This entry is about one T cell receptor (beta chain). The TCR beta library used iRepertoire HTBI primers with Arm-PCR amplification of CDR3. TCRdb redid the calling of the multiplex PCR reads with MiXCR, one entry per CDR3 protein. The sample includes 580,000 or so distinct CDR3 sequences, roughly a sixth of them seen just once. The entry originates in a study of regulatory T cells in long-lasting Graves disease. Time point given: newly diagnosed GD, antithyroid drugs for less than 3 months. PBMC RNA was the source of the TCR library. Into tubes containing EDTA, approximately 9 milliliters of peripheral blood were drawn. Germline CDR1 is LGHDT and CDR2 is YNNKEL (reference sequence). The germline V and J ends were trimmed by 7 bases and 1 base, with 13 bases remaining between them. CDR3 length: 14 residues. The same sample was also used in a study of T cells in Graves' hyperthyroidism and ophthalmopathy.

The chain combines TRBV3-1 with TRBJ1-1; D may be TRBD1 (5 bases). This sample comprised peripheral blood mononuclear cells (PBMCs), obtained at new diagnosis, from a patient treated with antithyroid drugs. The TCR sequence derives from a young man with Graves disease. The CDR3: CASNLGGENTEAFF. In nucleotides, the CDR3 is TGTGCCAGCAATCTGGGGGGGGAGAACACTGAAGCTTTCTTT.